A selection of T cell receptor beta chains follows, all from one sample in a study of cytomegalovirus exposure and HLA in healthy donors. Generated by immunoSEQ multiplex PCR, the TCRdb table keeps only in-frame clones and is missing some. The sample includes 280,000 or so clones, over 75% seen only once; the top ten take roughly 1%. Sample: PBMCs. Receptor source: a woman aged 18 to 35 in good health and CMV-seronegative. The conserved cysteine and the conserved F or W are not part of the CDR3 here.

V	J	CDR3
TRBV7-9	TRBJ2-1	ASSGLAGVNYNEQF
TRBV6-5	TRBJ1-2	ASSRQGQQLYGYT
TRBV11-3	TRBJ2-1	ASGLGRYNEQF
TRBV28	TRBJ2-3	ASKRGAQY
TRBV7-2	TRBJ1-3	ASSPRGPSGNTIY
TRBV25-1	TRBJ2-7	ASSDPNSYEQY
TRBV5-6	TRBJ2-5	ASIPGGGLAGSQY
TRBV28	TRBJ2-1	ASSRTGVRYNEQF
TRBV6-1	TRBJ2-1	ASRDGLARYDEQF
TRBV6-5	TRBJ2-3	ASSRQGSSDTQY
TRBV6-1	TRBJ2-1	ASSDIPTISGSFYEQF
TRBV28	TRBJ2-7	ASSFAGLAGASGYEQY
TRBV9	TRBJ1-2	ASSARTGSPGYT
TRBV6-1	TRBJ2-3	ASSGQGTDTQY
TRBV5-6	TRBJ2-3	ASSWSTGFGDTQY
TRBV6-1	TRBJ1-1	ASSYGQGWTEAF
TRBV29-1	TRBJ2-1	SAEIGGSYNEQF
TRBV9	TRBJ1-5	ASSVEGGGQPQH
TRBV2	TRBJ2-7	ASSDGDTHEQY
TRBV5-1	TRBJ1-2	ASSLGTWPPTGDNYGYT
TRBV7-2	TRBJ1-5	ASSRTGSNNQPQH
TRBV6-1	TRBJ1-2	ASSQHRGQGYT
TRBV11-2	TRBJ1-5	ASSSWFGQPQH
TRBV18	TRBJ1-1	ASSPSPLTEAF
TRBV23-1	TRBJ2-1	ASSPSGRGDNEQF
TRBV4-3	TRBJ1-2	ASSQEARTAKAYT
TRBV27	TRBJ1-4	ASSFRGTNEKLF
TRBV15	TRBJ1-2	ATSRDFDRGEAGYT
TRBV28	TRBJ2-5	ASSLRPSGTGRDETQY
TRBV2	TRBJ1-5	ASEPGWSNQPQH
TRBV12-5	TRBJ1-5	ASGYDTGILQPQH
TRBV11-3	TRBJ2-1	ASSPLAGGDEQF
TRBV5-4	TRBJ2-5	ASSRTEETQY
TRBV28	TRBJ1-1	ASSVGANTEAF
TRBV28	TRBJ2-2	ASRDYHTGELF
TRBV20-1	TRBJ2-1	SALPQLWQF
TRBV28	TRBJ2-7	ASSLFPRTGTYEQY
TRBV2	TRBJ2-6	ANRAVGGRGANVLT
TRBV5-1	TRBJ2-1	ASSSGAGAYNEQF
TRBV14	TRBJ1-1	ASSHPPPGRAF
TRBV18	TRBJ2-3	ASSAGADTQY
TRBV6-1	TRBJ1-2	ASRPGGGLFGYT
TRBV28	TRBJ1-4	ASSPRGATNEKLF
TRBV19	TRBJ1-4	ASTHGWGTYEKLF
TRBV19	TRBJ2-3	ASSPRGLARDTQY
TRBV19	TRBJ1-3	ASSQLQVLSGNTIY